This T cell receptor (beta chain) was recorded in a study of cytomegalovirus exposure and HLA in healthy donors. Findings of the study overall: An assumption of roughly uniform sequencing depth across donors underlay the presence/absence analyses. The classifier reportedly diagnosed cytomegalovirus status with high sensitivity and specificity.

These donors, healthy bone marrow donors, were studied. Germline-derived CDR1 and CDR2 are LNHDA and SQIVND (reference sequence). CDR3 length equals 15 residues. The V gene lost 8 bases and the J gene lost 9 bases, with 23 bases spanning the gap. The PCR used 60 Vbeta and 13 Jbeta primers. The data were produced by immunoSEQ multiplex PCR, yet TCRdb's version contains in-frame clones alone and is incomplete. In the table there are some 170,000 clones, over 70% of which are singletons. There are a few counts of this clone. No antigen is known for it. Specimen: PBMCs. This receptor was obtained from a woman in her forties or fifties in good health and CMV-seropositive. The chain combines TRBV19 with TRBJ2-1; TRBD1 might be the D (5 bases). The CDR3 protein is CASGNADAGRGEQFF. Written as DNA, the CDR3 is TGTGCCAGTGGGAATGCGGACGCAGGAAGGGGTGAGCAGTTCTTC.